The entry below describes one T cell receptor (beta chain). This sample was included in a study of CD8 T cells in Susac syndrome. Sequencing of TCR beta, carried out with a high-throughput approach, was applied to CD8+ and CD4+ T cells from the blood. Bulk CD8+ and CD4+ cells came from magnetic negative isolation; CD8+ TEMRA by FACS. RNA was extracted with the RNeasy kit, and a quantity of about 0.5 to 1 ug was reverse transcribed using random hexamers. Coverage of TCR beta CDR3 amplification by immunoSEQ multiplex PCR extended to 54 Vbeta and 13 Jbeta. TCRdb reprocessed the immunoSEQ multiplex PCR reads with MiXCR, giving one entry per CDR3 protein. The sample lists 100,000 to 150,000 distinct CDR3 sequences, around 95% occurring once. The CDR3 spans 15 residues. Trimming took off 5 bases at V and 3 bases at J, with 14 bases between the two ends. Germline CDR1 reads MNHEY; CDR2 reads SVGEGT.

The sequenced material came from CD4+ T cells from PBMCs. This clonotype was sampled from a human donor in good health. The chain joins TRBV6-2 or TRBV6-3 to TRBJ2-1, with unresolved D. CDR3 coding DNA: TGTGCCAGCAGTATTGGAGTAGGGTACTACAATGAGCAGTTCTTC. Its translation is CASSIGVGYYNEQFF.